Shown below are 20 T cell receptor beta chains from a single sample sequenced in a study of shared clonotypes between healthy human individuals. Using immunoSEQ multiplex PCR, the repertoire was profiled, and TCRdb retains in-frame clones only, with some absent. The table has about 2 million clones, 85% to 95% seen once; the top ten hold 0.13%. Sequences were obtained from naive CD4+ T cells sorted from blood. Subset indicated: CD45RA+ positively selected. The receptors shown here come from a man aged 18-30 years in good health.

This chain uses TRBV28 with TRBJ2-3; a possible D gene is TRBD2 (6 bases). Germline V lookup: CDR1 MDHEN, CDR2 SYDVKM. The CDR3 loop spans 13 amino acids. V gave up 8 bases and J gave up 4 bases, with 13 bases separating them. In DNA, the CDR3 is TGTGCCAGCGGGGGGTGGGTAGCAGATACGCAGTATTTT. Translated, it gives CASGGWVADTQYF.

The CDR3 is CASSPTGQVNEKLFF. CDR3 in DNA: TGTGCCAGCAGCCCTACCGGACAGGTTAATGAAAAACTGTTTTTT. The chain couples TRBV6-1 to TRBJ1-4, with 7 positions matching TRBD1. V lost 6 bases and J lost 4; bases outside the gene matches: 8. Germline CDR1 MNHNS, CDR2 SASEGT. The CDR3 runs 15 residues.

This chain connects TRBV15 to TRBJ2-7; 8 positions match TRBD1. CDR3 length: 16 residues. Germline CDR1 is LNHNV and CDR2 is YYDKDF (reference sequence). The trim removed 4 bases at V and 5 bases at J, leaving 13 bases unmatched. CDR3 sequence (DNA): TGTGCCACCAGCATCGGGACAGGCACAAACTTCGACGAGCAGTACTTC. Protein: CATSIGTGTNFDEQYF. Drawing the rest from reference TRBV15 and TRBJ2-7, the complete variable domain is DAMVIQNPRYQVTQFGKPVTLSCSQTLNHNVMYWYQQKSSQAPKLLFHYYDKDFNNEADTPDNFQSRRPNTSFCFLDIRSPGLGDTAMYLCATSIGTGTNFDEQYFGPGTRLTVT.

The genes are TRBV7-2 and TRBJ2-7; TRBD1 matches at 12 bases. The CDR3 has 14 amino acids. Germline assignment: CDR1 SGHTA and CDR2 FQGNSA. The J segment lost 5 bases and the V segment lost 6 bases, leaving 5 bases of the junction unmatched. The CDR3 nucleotides are TGTGCCAGCAGACAAGGGACAGGGGGCCACGAGCAGTACTTC. Translation: CASRQGTGGHEQYF.

This rearrangement joins TRBV5-1 to TRBJ2-7; 10 positions agree with TRBD1. The V gene's germline CDR1 is SGHRS and CDR2 YFSETQ. The CDR3 sequence is 14 residues long. Losses at the gene ends were 4 bases for V and 3 bases for J; bases not matched to a gene: 4. This CDR3 reads CASSARTGGYEQYF. The DNA of the CDR3 is TGCGCCAGCAGCGCGAGGACAGGGGGCTACGAGCAGTACTTC.

The chain is built from TRBV7-2 and TRBJ2-3, with 8 bases aligning to TRBD1. Germline CDR1 reads SGHTA; CDR2 reads FQGNSA. J lost 4 bases, V lost 2 bases, and 5 bases had no gene match. The CDR3 has 15 amino acids. In DNA, the CDR3 is TGTGCCAGCAGCTTACTGGACAGGGACGCAGATACGCAGTATTTT. Translated: CASSLLDRDADTQYF.

The chain is built from TRBV2 and TRBJ2-7, with 7 bases identical to TRBD1. The length of the CDR3 is 16 residues. CDR1 is SNHLY and CDR2 is FYNNEI in the germline V gene. J gave up 2 bases and V 0 bases, and 7 bases lay outside the gene matches. The CDR3 DNA sequence: TGTGCCAGCAGTGAAGCGGGTGGGACAGTAACCTACGAGCAGTACTTC. This gives the protein CASSEAGGTVTYEQYF.

The rearrangement joins TRBV7-2 to TRBJ1-3; D is undetermined. Per the germline V gene, CDR1 is SGHTA and CDR2 is FQGNSA. Deletions cut 1 base from V and 2 bases from J, with 3 bases between. CDR3 length: 13 amino acids. The CDR3 bases are TGTGCCAGCAGCTTAGAACCTGGAAACACCATATATTTT. Its translation: CASSLEPGNTIYF.

This clone was found many times. This chain connects TRBV5-1 to TRBJ2-7, with 10 positions matching TRBD2. The CDR3 covers 15 residues. The ends lost 3 bases at V and 1 base at J; junction bases unmatched: 4. The V gene's germline CDR1 is SGHRS and CDR2 YFSETQ. CDR3 protein: CASSYLAGVSYEQYF. For the CDR3, the DNA is TGCGCCAGCAGCTACCTAGCGGGGGTGTCCTACGAGCAGTACTTC.

The chain recombines TRBV5-1 with TRBJ2-2, with TRBD2 identical over 8 bases. Losses at the gene ends were 2 bases for V and 4 bases for J; bases not matched to a gene: 1. Germline assignment: CDR1 SGHRS and CDR2 YFSETQ. This CDR3 is 14 amino acids long. CDR3 nucleotides: TGCGCCAGCAGCTTCCTAGCGGGCACCGGGGAGCTGTTTTTT. Protein product: CASSFLAGTGELFF.

To note about this clone: The same CDR3 is also encoded by other DNA sequences in this sample. The chain employs TRBV29-1 and TRBJ1-2; no reliable D call. Trimming left V 3 bases short and J 1 base short, with 6 bases between. This CDR3 is built from 12 residues. Germline lookup yields CDR1 SQVTM and CDR2 ANQGSEA. CDR3 protein: CSVEGSNYGYTF. The CDR3 DNA is TGCAGCGTTGAGGGCAGTAACTATGGCTACACCTTC.

As for this clone: The same CDR3 is also encoded by other DNA sequences in this sample. This chain connects TRBV30 to TRBJ2-5, with 7 bases aligning to TRBD1. The CDR3 covers 14 residues. V lost 0 bases and J lost 5; bases outside the gene matches: 6. Germline assignment: CDR1 GTSNPN and CDR2 SVGIG (reference sequence). The CDR3 DNA reads as TGTGCCTGGAGTGTAAAGGGGGCGCGGGAGACCCAGTACTTC. Its translation is CAWSVKGARETQYF.

The V gene is TRBV9, the J gene TRBJ1-4, with 7 positions matching TRBD1. The V gene end was trimmed by 0 bases and the J gene end by 0 bases; junction bases not matched to a gene: 8. Germline loops: CDR1 SGDLS, CDR2 YYNGEE. The CDR3 is made up of 18 amino acids. As DNA, the CDR3 is TGTGCCAGCAGCGTAGGACAGGGAAGGGGAGCAACTAATGAAAAACTGTTTTTT. Its protein product is CASSVGQGRGATNEKLFF. The full variable domain, completed using reference TRBV9 and TRBJ1-4, is DSGVTQTPKHLITATGQRVTLRCSPRSGDLSVYWYQQSLDQGLQFLIQYYNGEERAKGNILERFSAQQFPDLHSELNLSSLELGDSALYFCASSVGQGRGATNEKLFFGSGTQLSVL.

The chain links TRBV5-1 to TRBJ1-1; D unclear. V lost 0 bases to trimming and J lost 1 base, with 10 bases between them. CDR3 size: 15 residues. Germline CDR1 reads SGHRS; CDR2 reads YFSETQ. The CDR3 loop reads CASSLGGRGNTEAFF. The CDR3 region has the DNA TGCGCCAGCAGCTTGGGTGGGAGAGGGAACACTGAAGCTTTCTTT.

The rearrangement joins TRBV6-6 to TRBJ1-1; the D gene is possibly TRBD1 (5 bases). Trimming pared 6 bases from V and 4 bases from J, leaving 12 bases between. The CDR3 covers 13 residues. Looked up from germline, CDR1 is MNHNY and CDR2 is SVGAGI (reference sequence). CDR3 loop: CASRNQGSTEAFF. For the CDR3, the DNA is TGTGCCAGCAGAAACCAGGGAAGCACTGAAGCTTTCTTT.

The CDR3: CASSSRADQPQHF. The CDR3 DNA follows: TGTGCCAGCAGTAGTCGGGCGGATCAGCCCCAGCATTTT. The gene calls are TRBV6-1 and TRBJ1-5; no definite D call. The V gene's germline CDR1 is MNHNS and CDR2 SASEGT. The V and J ends lost 5 bases and 5 bases respectively, with 10 bases between them. The CDR3 covers 13 residues.

This chain links TRBV13 with TRBJ2-7, with TRBD2 matching over 12 bases. The germline V gene has CDR1 PRHDT and CDR2 FYEKMQ (reference sequence). The CDR3 has 15 amino acids. J gave up 3 bases and V 3 bases, and 3 bases lay outside the gene matches. The chain's CDR3 is CASSFRTSGIYEQYF. The CDR3 nucleotides read TGTGCCAGCAGCTTTCGGACTAGCGGGATCTACGAGCAGTACTTC.

The chain carries TRBV7-4 and TRBJ2-7; D is undetermined. CDR1 SGHVT and CDR2 SQSDAQ come from the germline V gene. This CDR3 region has 14 residues. Trimming cost V 1 base and J 6 bases, with 13 bases left between them. The CDR3 nucleotides read TGTGCCAGCAGCTTAGTTTTTAGGGCCGCCGAGCAGTACTTC. It specifies CASSLVFRAAEQYF.

Remarks on this clone: This may come from a read error, since a much larger clone is one base off. V gene TRBV6-1 combines with J gene TRBJ1-1; perhaps TRBD1 as D (6 bases). The CDR3 totals 13 residues. Germline assignment: CDR1 MNHNS and CDR2 SASEGT. The V end was cut by 6 bases, the J end by 1 base, with 9 bases between. CDR3 sequence (DNA): TGTGCCAGCAGACCGGGACAGAACACTGAAGCTTTCTTT. It encodes CASRPGQNTEAFF.

The chain couples TRBV28 to TRBJ2-2; no clear D gene. The CDR3 length is 12 residues. Trimming stripped 6 bases from V and 5 bases from J, with 7 bases between. Germline CDR1 reads MDHEN; CDR2 reads SYDVKM. CDR3 residues: CASRTSTGELFF. The DNA for the CDR3 is TGTGCCAGCAGAACCTCTACCGGGGAGCTGTTTTTT.